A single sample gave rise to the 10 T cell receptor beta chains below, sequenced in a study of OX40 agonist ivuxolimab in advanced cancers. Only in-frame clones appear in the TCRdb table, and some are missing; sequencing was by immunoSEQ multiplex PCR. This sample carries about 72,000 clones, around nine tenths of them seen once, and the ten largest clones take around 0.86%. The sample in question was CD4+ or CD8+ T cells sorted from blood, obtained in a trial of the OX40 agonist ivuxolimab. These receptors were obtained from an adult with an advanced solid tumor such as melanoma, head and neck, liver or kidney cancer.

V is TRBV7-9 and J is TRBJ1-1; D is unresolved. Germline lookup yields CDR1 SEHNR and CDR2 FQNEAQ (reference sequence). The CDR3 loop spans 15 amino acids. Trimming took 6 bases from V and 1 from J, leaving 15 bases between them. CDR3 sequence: CASRPGLTSNTEAFF. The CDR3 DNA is TGTGCCAGCAGACCCGGACTGACTTCGAACACTGAAGCTTTCTTT.

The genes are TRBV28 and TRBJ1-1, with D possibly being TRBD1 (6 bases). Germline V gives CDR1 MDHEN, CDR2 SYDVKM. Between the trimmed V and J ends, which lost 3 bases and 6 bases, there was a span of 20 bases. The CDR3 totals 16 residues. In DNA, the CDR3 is TGTGCCAGCAGTTTCCCCTTGCGGGTGGGGGGCGCTGAAGCTTTCTTT. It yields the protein CASSFPLRVGGAEAFF.

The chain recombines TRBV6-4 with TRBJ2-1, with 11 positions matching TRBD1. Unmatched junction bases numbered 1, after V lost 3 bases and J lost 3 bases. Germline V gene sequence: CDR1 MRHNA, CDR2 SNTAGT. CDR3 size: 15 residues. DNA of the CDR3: TGTGCCAGCAGTGAGGGGACAGGGGGCTACAATGAGCAGTTCTTC. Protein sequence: CASSEGTGGYNEQFF.

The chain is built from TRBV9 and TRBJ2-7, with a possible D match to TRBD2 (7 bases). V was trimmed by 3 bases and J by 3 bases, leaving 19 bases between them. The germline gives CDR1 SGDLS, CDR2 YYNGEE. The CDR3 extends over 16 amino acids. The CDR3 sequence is CASSARGGARHYEQYF. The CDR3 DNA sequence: TGTGCCAGCAGCGCCCGAGGGGGGGCGCGGCACTACGAGCAGTACTTC. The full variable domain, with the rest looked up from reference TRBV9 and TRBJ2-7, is DSGVTQTPKHLITATGQRVTLRCSPRSGDLSVYWYQQSLDQGLQFLIQYYNGEERAKGNILERFSAQQFPDLHSELNLSSLELGDSALYFCASSARGGARHYEQYFGPGTRLTVT.

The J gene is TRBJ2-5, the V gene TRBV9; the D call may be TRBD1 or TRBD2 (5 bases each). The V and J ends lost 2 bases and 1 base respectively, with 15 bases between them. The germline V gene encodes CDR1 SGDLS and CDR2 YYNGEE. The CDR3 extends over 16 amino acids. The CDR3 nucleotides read TGTGCCAGCAGCGTCGAGGGGCGGCCAGGCCAAGAGACCCAGTACTTC. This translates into CASSVEGRPGQETQYF. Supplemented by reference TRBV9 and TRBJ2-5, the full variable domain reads DSGVTQTPKHLITATGQRVTLRCSPRSGDLSVYWYQQSLDQGLQFLIQYYNGEERAKGNILERFSAQQFPDLHSELNLSSLELGDSALYFCASSVEGRPGQETQYFGPGTRLLVL.

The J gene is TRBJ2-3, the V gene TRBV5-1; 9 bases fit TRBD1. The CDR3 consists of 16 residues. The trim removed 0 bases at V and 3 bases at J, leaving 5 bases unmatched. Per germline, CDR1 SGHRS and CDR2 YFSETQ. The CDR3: CASSLAGTGLTDTQYF. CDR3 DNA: TGCGCCAGCAGCTTGGCCGGGACAGGGTTGACAGATACGCAGTATTTT.

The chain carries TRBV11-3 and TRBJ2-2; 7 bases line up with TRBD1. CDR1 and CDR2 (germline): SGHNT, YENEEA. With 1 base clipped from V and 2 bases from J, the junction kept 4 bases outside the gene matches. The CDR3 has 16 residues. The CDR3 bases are TGTGCCAGCAGCTTAGGTGGGACAGTAAACACCGGGGAGCTGTTTTTT. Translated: CASSLGGTVNTGELFF.

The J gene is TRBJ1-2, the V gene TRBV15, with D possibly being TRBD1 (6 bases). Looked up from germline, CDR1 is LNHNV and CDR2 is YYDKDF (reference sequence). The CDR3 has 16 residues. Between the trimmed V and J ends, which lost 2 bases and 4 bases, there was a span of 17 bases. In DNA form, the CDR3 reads TGTGCCACCAGCAGAAACAGAGTGGACAGATTCTATGGCTACACCTTC. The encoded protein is CATSRNRVDRFYGYTF. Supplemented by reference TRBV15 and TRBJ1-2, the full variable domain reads DAMVIQNPRYQVTQFGKPVTLSCSQTLNHNVMYWYQQKSSQAPKLLFHYYDKDFNNEADTPDNFQSRRPNTSFCFLDIRSPGLGDTAMYLCATSRNRVDRFYGYTFGSGTRLTVV.

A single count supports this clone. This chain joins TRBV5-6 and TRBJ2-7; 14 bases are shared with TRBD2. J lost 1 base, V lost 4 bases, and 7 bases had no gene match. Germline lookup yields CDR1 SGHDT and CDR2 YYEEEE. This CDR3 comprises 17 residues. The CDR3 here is CASSDGTSGSGSYEQYF. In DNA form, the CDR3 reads TGTGCCAGCAGCGACGGGACTAGCGGGAGCGGGTCCTACGAGCAGTACTTC.

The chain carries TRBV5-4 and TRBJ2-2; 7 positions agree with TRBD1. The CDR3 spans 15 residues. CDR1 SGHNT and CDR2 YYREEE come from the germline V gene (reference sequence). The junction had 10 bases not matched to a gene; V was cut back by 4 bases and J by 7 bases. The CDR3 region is CASSDPGQSGGELFF. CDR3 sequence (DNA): TGTGCCAGCAGCGATCCGGGACAGTCGGGCGGGGAGCTGTTTTTT.